Listed below are T cell receptor beta chains from one sample, sequenced in a study of blood T cell repertoires in COVID-19. The table came from immunoSEQ multiplex PCR; TCRdb's copy has only in-frame clones and leaves some out. This table holds over 70,000 clones, around 77% found once. What was sequenced was peripheral blood. All receptors derive from a man between 65 and 79 years old with COVID-19, enrolled during active disease. The CDR3 runs from the conserved cysteine through the conserved F or W. The D gene is left open where the match is weak. Size is omitted from some rows. Given values are once, few, many or a class for expanded clones.

V gene	J gene	D gene	clone size	CDR3 DNA	CDR3 protein
TRBV18	TRBJ2-7	TRBD2	many	TGTGCCAGCTCACCACCGAGAAGCGGGAGGGGGTTTGAGCAGTACTTC	CASSPPRSGRGFEQYF
TRBV21-1	TRBJ1-2	-	-	TGTGCCAGCAGCAAAAGGACAGCGTATTATGGCTACACCTTC	CASSKRTAYYGYTF
TRBV18	TRBJ1-2	-	-	TGTGCCAGCTTGCCTGGGGTTGACAGGATGGATGGCTACACCTTC	CASLPGVDRMDGYTF
TRBV6-2/TRBV6-3	TRBJ2-3	-	-	TGTGCCAGCAGTACAGCCACAGATACGCAGTATTTT	CASSTATDTQYF
TRBV7-2	TRBJ2-3	TRBD2	-	TGTGCCAGCAGCTCGGGACTAGCGGGAGGTTGGGATACGCAGTATTTT	CASSSGLAGGWDTQYF
TRBV7-8	TRBJ1-6	-	-	TGTGCCAGCAGGACGGGCTATAATTCACCCCTCCACTTT	CASRTGYNSPLHF
TRBV3-1/TRBV3-2	TRBJ1-1	TRBD1	few	TGTGCCAGCAGGTCTCCCGGGACAGGAAACACTGAAGCTTTCTTT	CASRSPGTGNTEAFF
TRBV24-1	TRBJ2-7	TRBD1	-	TGTGCCACCGGACGTGGCAGGGGACAGGACGAGCAGTACTTC	CATGRGRGQDEQYF
TRBV5-5	TRBJ1-2	-	-	TGTGCCAGCAGCTTCGAGCGGGGTCGGCGTGGCTACACCTTC	CASSFERGRRGYTF
TRBV6-5	TRBJ2-2	TRBD1	-	TGTGCCAGCAGGACGGGACAGGCCAGCACCGGGGAGCTGTTTTTT	CASRTGQASTGELFF
TRBV7-8	TRBJ1-1	TRBD1	few	TGTGCCAGCAGCTCCCGACAGGGGGCGAAGAACACTGAAGCTTTCTTT	CASSSRQGAKNTEAFF
TRBV5-4	TRBJ2-1	TRBD2	once	TGTGCCAGCAGCTTGGAGTTTGGGACTAGCATTTACAATGAGCAGTTCTTC	CASSLEFGTSIYNEQFF
TRBV4-1	TRBJ1-4	-	-	TGCGCCAGCAGCCGGCTCCCCGGGGATGACGAAAAACTGTTTTTT	CASSRLPGDDEKLFF
TRBV10-3	TRBJ1-6	-	-	TGTGCCATCAGAGCAGGGGCAGTGGGGAATTCACCCCTCCACTTT	CAIRAGAVGNSPLHF
TRBV4-3	TRBJ1-4	TRBD1	-	TGCGCCAGTAGGCGGACAGGGCTTAATGAAAAACTGTTTTTT	CASRRTGLNEKLFF
TRBV5-3	TRBJ1-1	TRBD1	few	TGTGTCAACCGGGACAGGGATACTGAAGCTTTCTTT	CVNRDRDTEAFF
TRBV9	TRBJ2-7	-	-	TGTGCCAGCAGCGTAGATGCGGGACTCCGCGAGCAGTACTTC	CASSVDAGLREQYF
TRBV4-2	TRBJ1-1	-	-	TGTGCCAGCAGCCAAGAGATCGGGAGGGTCGCGGAAGCTTTCTTT	CASSQEIGRVAEAFF
TRBV18	TRBJ2-1	TRBD2	-	TGTGCCAGCTCGAACATTGCCACGGGAGGGACTAGCGGGAAGGCTGAGCAGTTCTTC	CASSNIATGGTSGKAEQFF
TRBV24-1	TRBJ2-2	-	-	TGTGCCACCAAGGGACTGAACACCGGGGAGCTGTTTTTT	CATKGLNTGELFF